This T cell receptor (beta chain) was sequenced for a study of breast tumors, draining lymph nodes, adjacent tissues. Study-wide findings and caveats: Luminal-like breast cancer showed significantly greater tumor-nontumor repertoire similarity than basal-like breast cancer did.

This CDR3 spans 15 amino acids. The germline CDR1 and CDR2 sequences are SGHRS and YFSETQ. V gave up 1 base and J gave up 7 bases; unmatched junction bases: 8. TCRdb independently ran MiXCR on the multiplex PCR reads; one entry per CDR3 protein. The data hold fewer than 85,000 distinct CDR3 sequences, with roughly a fifth observed a single time. This clonotype has a count of ten or more. Its antigen remains unknown. Samples came from axillary lymph nodes draining the breast cancer. The TCR originated in a female donor with breast cancer. Some clones in this sample may be carry-over from other donors' samples. The sequenced material came from axillary lymph node tissue. The rearrangement joins TRBV5-1 to TRBJ2-1, with 7 bases matching TRBD2. As DNA, the CDR3 is TGCGCCAGCAGCTTGTCCGCGGGAGTGAAGAATGAGCAGTTCTTC. This translates into CASSLSAGVKNEQFF.